This paragraph reports one T cell receptor beta chain. The data were obtained in a study of identical twins. Trimming shortened V by 8 bases and J by 3 bases, and 25 bases separated the two germline ends. This CDR3 region has 17 residues. Unique molecular identifiers were present on the cDNA, and a universal primer site came from template switching. TCRdb processed the 5' RACE reads anew with MiXCR; each CDR3 protein has one entry. The table shows about 340,000 distinct CDR3 sequences, with roughly 12% occurring only once. These same data were also listed under a study on yellow fever vaccine responses in identical twins. From that study: Among the twins, the vaccine T cell response reportedly seemed partly convergent and partly personalized.

The sequence was obtained from a woman under 30 in good health. The rearrangement uses TRBV12-3 or TRBV12-4 and TRBJ2-5; TRBD2 might be the D (5 bases). Sequences were obtained from CD8+ T cells sorted from blood. The CDR3: CASASFSRGMEEETQYF. The CDR3 DNA follows: TGTGCCAGCGCAAGTTTCAGTCGGGGTATGGAGGAAGAGACCCAGTACTTC.